The source of this T cell receptor (beta chain) is a study of blood T cell repertoires in COVID-19. Participants were aged about 18 to 100 years from more than 20 US areas. Profiling relied on immunoSEQ multiplex PCR, and the TCRdb table lists in-frame clones only, not all of them. The repertoire holds some 310,000 clones, with about nine tenths as singletons. The sequence was obtained from a woman in her twenties or thirties who had recovered from COVID-19. The sequenced sample was PBMCs or T cells enriched from blood (not recorded which).

Here the CDR3 DNA reads TGTGCCAGCAGCCAAGATCAGACAGGGGGTACAGCTTTCTTT. Protein sequence: CASSQDQTGGTAFF. J is TRBJ1-1 and V is TRBV3-1 (or the pseudogene TRBV3-2), with 9 bases that match TRBD1. CDR3 length: 14 residues. Germline CDR1 reads LGHDT; CDR2 reads YNNKEL (reference sequence). V lost 0 bases, J lost 10 bases, and 6 bases stayed unmatched.